This T cell receptor (delta chain) was captured by sequencing in a study of γδ T cells in repeated Plasmodium falciparum infection. At the level of the study: Malian children with intense seasonal malaria exposure were compared with matched Australian children.

TCRdb reprocessed the multiplex PCR reads through CATT. Of 80,000 to 95,000 delta-chain clones in the sample, roughly 1.4% are singletons; the top ten hold under 9.5%. Gammadelta T cells were flow-sorted from PBMC into Vgamma9/Vdelta2+ and Vdelta2-negative populations for bulk analysis. The CDR3 spans 22 residues. CDR1 and CDR2 from the germline V gene are TSWWSYY and QGS. Unmatched junction bases numbered 28, after V lost 1 base and J lost 5 bases. With regard to this clone: A far more abundant clone sits one base away, making this likely a read error. The same CDR3 is also encoded by other DNA sequences in this sample.

This chain joins TRDV1 and TRDJ1; 7 bases align to TRDD3. The sequenced sample was gamma-delta T cells from blood. This clonotype was obtained from a pool of human donors (malaria-infected and uninfected, not separated). The CDR3 DNA reads TGTGCTCTTGGGGAACCAGGCCCCTCCAATACTGGGGCATCTAGTGAGGCAGATAAACTCATCTTT. Its translation: CALGEPGPSNTGASSEADKLIF.